This TCR beta chain was captured in a study of CD8 T cells in Susac syndrome. CDR1 and CDR2 from the germline V gene are LNHNV and YYDKDF (reference sequence). V was clipped by 1 base and J by 9 bases, with 10 bases between them. This CDR3 is built from 13 residues. An amount of RNA that ranged from roughly 0.5 to 1 ug was reverse transcribed with random hexamers. One entry per CDR3 protein results from TCRdb running MiXCR on the immunoSEQ multiplex PCR reads. The repertoire holds 200,000 or so distinct CDR3 sequences, with 90% to 95% as singletons. The rearrangement links TRBV15 to TRBJ2-1; D possibly corresponds to TRBD2 (6 bases). This clonotype was sampled from a human donor with multiple sclerosis. What was sequenced was CD4+ T cells from PBMCs. CDR3: CATSRASVSEQFF. The CDR3 coding sequence is TGTGCCACCAGCAGAGCTAGCGTGAGTGAGCAGTTCTTC.